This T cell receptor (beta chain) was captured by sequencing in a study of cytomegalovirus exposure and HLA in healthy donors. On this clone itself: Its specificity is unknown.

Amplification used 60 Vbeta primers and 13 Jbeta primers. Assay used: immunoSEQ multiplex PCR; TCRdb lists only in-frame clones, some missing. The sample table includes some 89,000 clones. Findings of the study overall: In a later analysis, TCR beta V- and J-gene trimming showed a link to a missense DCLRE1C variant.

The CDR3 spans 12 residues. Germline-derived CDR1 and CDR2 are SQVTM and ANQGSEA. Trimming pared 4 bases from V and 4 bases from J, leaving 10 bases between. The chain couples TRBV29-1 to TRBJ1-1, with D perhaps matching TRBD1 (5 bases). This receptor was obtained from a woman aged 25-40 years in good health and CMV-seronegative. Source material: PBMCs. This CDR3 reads CSVVGGPTEAFF. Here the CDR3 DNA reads TGCAGCGTTGTGGGGGGACCCACTGAAGCTTTCTTT.